Given below is one T cell receptor (beta chain) in context. A few counts support this clone. Its binding antigen is unknown. No per-base quality is available; no much larger clone lies one base away. The CDR3 regions of human TCRbeta chains were analyzed by immunosequencing. The original pipeline was this. Repertoire TCRs were matched against a reference library of SARS-CoV-2-specific TCRs generated with the MIRA antigen-specificity platform. Breadth was defined as the fraction of unique TCRs that were SARS-CoV-2-associated. Depth was defined as the fraction of total T cells that were SARS-CoV-2-associated. Using the MIRA data, every spike-specific TCR was mapped to the spike region that the TCR reacted to and assigned to either a CD4 or a CD8 class. Log10-transformed breadth and depth values were compared by one-way ANOVA with Sidak's multiple comparisons tests. TCRdb obtained this table from immuneACCESS and retained in-frame rearrangements with V and J assigned. These tables miss some clones; where compared with another copy, unresolved V genes account for less than half of the shortfall, and the remainder is unexplained. V, J and clone size are those of that table, while D and trimming were read from the DNA. The sample yields roughly 84,000 clones; about 85% were counted once. Of the sample, about 1.6% falls within the top ten clones.

Sample time point, as interpreted from the label and publication: baseline before first vaccination. The vaccinee samples were drawn from two UK trials, COV001 and COV002, one of which was a single-blind randomized controlled phase 2/3 trial testing AZD1222 (ChAdOx1 nCoV-19) in healthy adults. For TCRbeta chain sequencing, PBMC samples were collected from trial participants at day 0 and at day 28 after the second dose. The source of the sample is a study of T cell responses to AZD1222 COVID-19 vaccine (dated by TCRdb to 2020 to 2022). Notes on the research overall: AZD1222 recipients with second doses at about 4 weeks or about 12 weeks were pooled, because spike-specific TCR depth and breadth did not differ between schedules. TCR sequencing covered some 250 trial participants: about 210 given two doses of AZD1222 and 26 given two doses of MenACWY control vaccine. Trial participants were enrolled into age subgroups of 18-55, 56-69 and 70-plus years, which contained roughly 140, 27 and 60 TCR-sequenced participants, respectively.

V lost 0 bases and J lost 10 bases, and the count of bases not matched to a germline gene is 8. Reading from cysteine to phenylalanine, the CDR3 counts 15 amino acids. The entry retains the CDR3 DNA only, 45 bases that are in frame from base 1. In the germline V gene, CDR1 corresponds to SGDLS and CDR2 to YYNGEE. Summary of the overall study and its limitations: Epitopes outside the regions mutated in the B.1.351 and B.1.1.7 variants were reportedly recognized by nearly half of the unique spike-specific TCRs. Participants were mostly white British, with more females than males. The authors suggested clonal diversity may have been underestimated. Spike-specific TCR breadth and depth rose significantly after two AZD1222 doses compared with day 0 and with MenACWY recipients. CD4 TCRs associated with the vaccine covered the entire spike protein, and the dominant responses were in regions 160-218 and 743-854. Conclusions about previously exposed vaccinees are limited, since just a handful of AZD1222 recipients were seropositive for SARS-CoV-2 at baseline. Because no day 14 peak-response samples were available, repertoires were characterized only after the peak T cell response. The 56-69-year group was small, and its depth increase did not reach significance, likely because of low power.

The sequence was collected from an adult in good health. The chain is encoded by TRBV9 joined to TRBJ2-1; TRBD2 lines up with 9 middle nucleotides. Here the sequenced sample was peripheral blood, taken on day 0 of AZD1222 vaccination. The CDR3 is CASSVDASGKNEQFF. The DNA sequence is as follows: TGTGCCAGCAGCGTAGACGCTAGCGGGAAGAACGAGCAGTTCTTC.